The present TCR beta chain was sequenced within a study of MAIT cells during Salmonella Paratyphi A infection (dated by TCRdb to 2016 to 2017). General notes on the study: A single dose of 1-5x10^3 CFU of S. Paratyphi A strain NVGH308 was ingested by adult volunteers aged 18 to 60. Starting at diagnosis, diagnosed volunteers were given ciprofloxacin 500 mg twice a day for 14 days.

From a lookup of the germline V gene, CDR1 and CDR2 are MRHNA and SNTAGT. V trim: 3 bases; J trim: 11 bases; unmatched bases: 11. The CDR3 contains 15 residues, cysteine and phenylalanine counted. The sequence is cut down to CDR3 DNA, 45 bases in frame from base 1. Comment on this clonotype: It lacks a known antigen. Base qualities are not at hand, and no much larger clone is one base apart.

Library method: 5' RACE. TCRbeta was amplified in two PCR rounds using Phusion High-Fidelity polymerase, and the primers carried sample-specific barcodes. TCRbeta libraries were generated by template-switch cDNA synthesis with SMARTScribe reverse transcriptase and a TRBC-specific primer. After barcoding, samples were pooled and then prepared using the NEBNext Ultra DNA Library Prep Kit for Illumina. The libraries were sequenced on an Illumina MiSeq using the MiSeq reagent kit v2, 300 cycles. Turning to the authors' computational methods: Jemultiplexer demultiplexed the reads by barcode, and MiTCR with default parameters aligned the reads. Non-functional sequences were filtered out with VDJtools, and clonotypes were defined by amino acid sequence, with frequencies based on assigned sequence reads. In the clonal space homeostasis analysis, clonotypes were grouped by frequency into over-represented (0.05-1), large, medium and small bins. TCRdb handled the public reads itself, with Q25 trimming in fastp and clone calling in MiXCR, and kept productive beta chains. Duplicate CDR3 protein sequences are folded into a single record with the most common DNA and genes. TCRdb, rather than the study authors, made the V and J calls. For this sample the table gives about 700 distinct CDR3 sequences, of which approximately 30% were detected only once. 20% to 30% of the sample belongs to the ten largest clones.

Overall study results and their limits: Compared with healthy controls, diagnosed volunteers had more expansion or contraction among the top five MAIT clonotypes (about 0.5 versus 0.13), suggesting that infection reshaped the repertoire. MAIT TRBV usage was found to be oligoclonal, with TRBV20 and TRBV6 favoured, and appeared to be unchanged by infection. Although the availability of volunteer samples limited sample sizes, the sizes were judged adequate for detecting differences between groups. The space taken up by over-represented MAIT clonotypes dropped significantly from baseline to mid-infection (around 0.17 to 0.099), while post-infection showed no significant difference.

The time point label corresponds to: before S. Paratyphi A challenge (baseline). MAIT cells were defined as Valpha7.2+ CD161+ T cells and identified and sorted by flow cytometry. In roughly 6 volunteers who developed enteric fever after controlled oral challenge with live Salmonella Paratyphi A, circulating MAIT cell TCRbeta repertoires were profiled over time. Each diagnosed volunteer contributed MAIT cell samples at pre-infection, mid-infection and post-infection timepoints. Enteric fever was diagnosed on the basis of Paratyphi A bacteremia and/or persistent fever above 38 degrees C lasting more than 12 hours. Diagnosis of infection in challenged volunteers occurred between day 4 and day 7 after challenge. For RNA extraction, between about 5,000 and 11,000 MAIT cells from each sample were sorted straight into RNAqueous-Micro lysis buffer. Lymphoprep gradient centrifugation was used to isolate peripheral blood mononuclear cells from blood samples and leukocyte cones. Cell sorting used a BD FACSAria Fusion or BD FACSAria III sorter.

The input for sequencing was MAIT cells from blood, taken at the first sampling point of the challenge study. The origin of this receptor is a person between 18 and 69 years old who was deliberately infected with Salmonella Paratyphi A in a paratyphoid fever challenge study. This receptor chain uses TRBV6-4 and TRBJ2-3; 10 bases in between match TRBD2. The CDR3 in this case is CASSETSGPHNEQYF. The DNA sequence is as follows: TGTGCCAGCAGTGAGACTAGCGGGCCTCACAATGAGCAGTATTTT.